These 20 T cell receptor beta chains originate from one sample sequenced in a study of blood T cells in healthy people across ages. A J-beta primer mix and a sample-barcoded 5' primer were used in a second PCR of about 6 to 12 cycles. TCRdb used MiXCR to reprocess the 5' RACE reads, holding one entry per CDR3 protein. The sample holds fewer than 1,200,000 distinct CDR3 sequences, 20% to 25% seen once. The sample was also reused in another study, on T cells of mothers and their children.

Sequencing input: blood. These receptors were collected from a girl under 10 years old in good health.

J is TRBJ2-7 and V is TRBV10-2, with no clear D. The DNA end is a closer match to TRBJ2-5, so the J assignment may be wrong. This CDR3 comprises 14 residues. The germline gives CDR1 WSHSY, CDR2 SAAADI. The CDR3 DNA follows: TGCGCCAGCAGTGAGTCGGCGTACCAAGAGACCCAGTACTTC. Its translation is CASSESAYQETQYF.

The V gene is TRBV7-2, the J gene TRBJ2-1; 10 bases match TRBD2. The trim removed 1 base at V and 5 bases at J, leaving 8 bases unmatched. There are 17 residues in the CDR3. Per germline, CDR1 SGHTA and CDR2 FQGNSA. The CDR3 loop reads CASSLVSGRAGDNEQFF. For the CDR3, the DNA is TGTGCCAGCAGCTTAGTAAGCGGGAGGGCCGGGGACAATGAGCAGTTCTTC. The entire variable domain, with the rest obtained from reference TRBV7-2 and TRBJ2-1, is as follows: GAGVSQSPSNKVTEKGKDVELRCDPISGHTALYWYRQSLGQGLEFLIYFQGNSAPDKSGLPSDRFSAERTGGSVSTLTIQRTQQEDSAVYLCASSLVSGRAGDNEQFFGPGTRLTVL.

The V gene is TRBV29-1, the J gene TRBJ1-2; the D is unclear. In germline, CDR1 is SQVTM, CDR2 ANQGSEA. V was trimmed by 1 base and J by 8 bases, leaving 8 bases between them. The CDR3 spans 11 residues. The CDR3 sequence: CSVEGAEGYTF. DNA of the CDR3: TGCAGCGTTGAAGGGGCGGAGGGCTACACCTTC.

J is TRBJ2-7 and V is TRBV4-3; D may be TRBD1 (5 bases). The CDR3 has 15 amino acids. With 0 bases removed from V and 0 bases from J, the gap between germline ends came to 9 bases. CDR1 is LGHNA, CDR2 YSLEER, per germline. CDR3 sequence reads: CASSQDEDSSYEQYF. The CDR3 DNA follows: TGCGCCAGCAGCCAAGATGAAGACAGCTCCTACGAGCAGTACTTC.

The rearrangement uses TRBV5-1 and TRBJ1-2; D gene unclear. CDR1 and CDR2 from the germline V gene are SGHRS and YFSETQ. V was cut by 5 bases and J by 2 bases, with 10 bases left in between. CDR3 length equals 13 residues. CDR3 bases: TGCGCCAGCAGGGCCGAAAACAACTATGGCTACACCTTC. Protein: CASRAENNYGYTF.

The count of this clonotype is one. The chain joins TRBV6-1 to TRBJ2-7; D uncertain. Deletions cut 3 bases from V and 3 bases from J, with 15 bases between. Looked up from germline, CDR1 is MNHNS and CDR2 is SASEGT. The CDR3 covers 15 residues. The CDR3 region is CASSELRGSFYEQYF. DNA for the CDR3: TGTGCCAGCAGTGAGTTACGCGGATCCTTCTACGAGCAGTACTTC.

Only a few counts were recorded for this clonotype. The rearrangement links TRBV4-1 to TRBJ2-5, with D possibly being TRBD2 (6 bases). CDR1 is MGHRA and CDR2 is YSYEKL in the germline V gene. The V end was cut by 5 bases, the J end by 5 bases, with 15 bases between. The CDR3 sequence is 14 residues long. The CDR3 region has the DNA TGCGCCAGCAGCGCCGACGGAGGGCCGGAGACCCAGTACTTC. Amino acid sequence: CASSADGGPETQYF.

This rearrangement joins TRBV10-1 to TRBJ2-7; D not resolved. Trimming took 4 bases from V and 4 from J, leaving 11 bases between them. The CDR3 has 13 residues. Germline V lookup: CDR1 WNHNN, CDR2 SYGVQD (reference sequence). As DNA, the CDR3 is TGCGCCAGCAGTGCTTCTGGTCCTTACGAGCAGTACTTC. Protein: CASSASGPYEQYF.

This clonotype occurred a few times. CDR3 region: CASSVALDTQYF. DNA of the CDR3: TGTGCCAGCAGCGTAGCTTTGGATACGCAGTATTTT. V gene TRBV9 combines with J gene TRBJ2-3; D remains unclear. Germline lookup yields CDR1 SGDLS and CDR2 YYNGEE. Trimming left V 0 bases short and J 6 bases short, with 5 bases between. CDR3 length equals 12 residues.

The V and J genes are TRBV11-2 and TRBJ2-3, with TRBD2 as a possible D gene (6 bases). In germline, CDR1 is SGHAT, CDR2 FQNNGV. The CDR3 covers 15 residues. V shed 1 base and J shed 3 bases, with 11 bases lying between them. The CDR3 here is CASSLVTSRTDTQYF. CDR3 coding DNA: TGTGCCAGCAGCTTAGTAACTAGCAGAACAGATACGCAGTATTTT.

This clonotype was picked up a small number of times. The chain is built from TRBV4-1 and TRBJ2-7; D is perhaps TRBD2 (5 bases). The CDR3 consists of 16 residues. V was cut by 0 bases and J by 2 bases, with 14 bases left in between. CDR1 and CDR2 from the germline V gene are MGHRA and YSYEKL. In DNA, the CDR3 is TGCGCCAGCAGCCAAGAGGAGGCGGGCGGTGCCTACGAGCAGTACTTC. This sequence encodes CASSQEEAGGAYEQYF.

The rearrangement joins TRBV12-3 or TRBV12-4 to TRBJ2-7; D gene uncertain. This CDR3 spans 13 amino acids. Deletions cut 5 bases from V and 7 bases from J, with 15 bases between. The CDR3 region is CASSPGPAQEQYF. In DNA, the CDR3 is TGTGCCAGCAGTCCCGGGCCTGCGCAAGAGCAGTACTTC.

The chain combines TRBV7-2 with TRBJ2-1, with 8 positions matching TRBD2. J lost 8 bases, V lost 6 bases, and 9 bases had no gene match. The CDR3 runs to 14 residues. CDR1 SGHTA and CDR2 FQGNSA come from the germline V gene. CDR3 region: CASRKGLDNDEQFF. In DNA form, the CDR3 reads TGTGCCAGCAGGAAGGGACTAGATAACGATGAGCAGTTCTTC.

This clonotype was counted only a few times. The chain couples TRBV7-3 to TRBJ2-2; a possible D gene is TRBD1 (6 bases). The germline V gene has CDR1 SGHTA and CDR2 FQGTGA. The CDR3 loop spans 14 amino acids. Trimming took 3 bases from V and 5 from J, leaving 10 bases between them. CDR3 region: CASSFNRETGELFF. The CDR3 DNA follows: TGTGCCAGCAGCTTTAACAGGGAAACCGGGGAGCTGTTTTTT.

The chain combines TRBV9 with TRBJ1-2; 8 nucleotides match TRBD1. The germline gives CDR1 SGDLS, CDR2 YYNGEE. Trimming cost V 3 bases and J 9 bases; bases outside gene matches: 7. The CDR3 extends over 13 amino acids. CDR3 bases: TGTGCCAGCAGCGCGTGGACAGGGACAAGCTACACCTTC. It specifies CASSAWTGTSYTF.

This rearrangement joins TRBV6-5 to TRBJ2-7; 9 bases align to TRBD1. Trimming took 6 bases from V and 5 from J; bases not matched to a gene: 8. The CDR3 runs to 14 residues. CDR1 is MNHEY, CDR2 SVGAGI, per germline. Here the CDR3 DNA reads TGTGCCAGCAGCCTTGGGACAGGGTTTCACGAGCAGTACTTC. This translates into CASSLGTGFHEQYF.

The table lists this clonotype with a few counts. The V call is TRBV4-1, the J call TRBJ1-4, with D perhaps TRBD1 (6 bases). The germline V gene encodes CDR1 MGHRA and CDR2 YSYEKL. V gave up 0 bases and J gave up 8 bases, with 10 bases separating them. CDR3 length: 14 amino acids. CDR3 coding DNA: TGCGCCAGCAGCCAAGAAGAGGGGGGGGAAAAACTGTTTTTT. Residues: CASSQEEGGEKLFF.

This clonotype was seen only a few times. The rearrangement joins TRBV12-3 or TRBV12-4 to TRBJ1-2, with 8 bases lining up with TRBD1. The CDR3 spans 13 residues. V dropped 5 bases and J dropped 8; count of bases not matched to a gene: 7. The CDR3 nucleotides are TGTGCCAGCAGTCCCGTACAGGGGGAAGGCTACACCTTC. This codes for CASSPVQGEGYTF.

A few counts support this clonotype. The rearrangement uses TRBV7-2 and TRBJ2-7; 9 bases agree with TRBD2. Losses at the gene ends were 6 bases for V and 6 bases for J; bases not matched to a gene: 9. The CDR3 loop spans 14 amino acids. CDR1 is SGHTA, CDR2 FQGNSA, per germline. In DNA form, the CDR3 reads TGTGCCAGCAGTTCTTTAGCGGGAGTGAGCGAGCAGTACTTC. Its protein is CASSSLAGVSEQYF.

The genes are TRBV10-3 and TRBJ2-5; 7 bases map to TRBD2. This CDR3 contains 13 residues. Trimming at V came to 5 bases and at J to 3 bases, leaving 3 bases not matched to a gene. Per germline, CDR1 ENHRY and CDR2 SYGVKD. The CDR3 DNA reads TGTGCCATCAGTACTGGACTAGAAGAGACCCAGTACTTC. As protein: CAISTGLEETQYF.